The clone carrying this TCR beta chain was detected ten times or more. The sample belongs to a study of shared clonotypes between healthy human individuals. Terminally differentiated effector memory CD45RA+ cells were left out of the naive CD8 fraction, which was CD45RO-negative and positively selected for CCR7. The CDR3 has 15 residues. Germline CDR1 and CDR2: MGHDK and SYGVNS. V was trimmed by 4 bases and J by 6 bases, leaving 19 bases between them. The authors loaded roughly 180 ng DNA, 25,000 to 30,000 T cell genomes, into sorted-subset replicate PCRs. TCRdb keeps only in-frame clones here, not all; method: immunoSEQ multiplex PCR. Of under 1 million clones in the sample, around 93% were seen once.

The V and J genes are TRBV25-1 and TRBJ2-7, with a possible D match to TRBD1 (5 bases). Material for sequencing was naive CD8+ T cells sorted from blood. This clonotype was sampled from a man younger than 45 in good health. The CDR3 protein is CASSVGIRTLGEQYF. The CDR3 DNA reads as TGTGCCAGCAGTGTGGGAATAAGGACACTCGGCGAGCAGTACTTC.